The T cell receptor beta chain under discussion was sequenced for a study of cytomegalovirus exposure and HLA in healthy donors. Study information: Inside one of the first data releases sat roughly 80 million unique TCRs taken from HLA-typed donors. Study-wide findings and caveats: Upon later analysis, HLA-associated TCR beta chains proved more clonally expanded than other, equally common chains. In a later analysis, DRB1 alleles had the most associated TCRs; HLA-C alleles the fewest.

In this sample, this clone turned up once. Antigen: not known. PCR was performed using 60 Vbeta and 13 Jbeta primers. Libraries were prepared by immunoSEQ multiplex PCR; TCRdb keeps only in-frame clonotypes and omits some of them. The sample holds 95,000 to 150,000 clones; about 80% are singletons and the top ten take around 3.6%. Trimming took 0 bases from V and 7 from J, leaving 13 bases between them. Germline-derived CDR1 and CDR2 are LGHNA and YSLEER. The CDR3 extends over 16 amino acids. Material: PBMCs. The sequence was obtained from a man aged 30 to 39 in good health and CMV-seronegative. The chain joins TRBV4-3 to TRBJ1-6, with D unclear. DNA for the CDR3: TGCGCCAGCAGCCAAGATTTGTACACGGAGAATTCACCCCTCCACTTT. The encoded protein is CASSQDLYTENSPLHF.